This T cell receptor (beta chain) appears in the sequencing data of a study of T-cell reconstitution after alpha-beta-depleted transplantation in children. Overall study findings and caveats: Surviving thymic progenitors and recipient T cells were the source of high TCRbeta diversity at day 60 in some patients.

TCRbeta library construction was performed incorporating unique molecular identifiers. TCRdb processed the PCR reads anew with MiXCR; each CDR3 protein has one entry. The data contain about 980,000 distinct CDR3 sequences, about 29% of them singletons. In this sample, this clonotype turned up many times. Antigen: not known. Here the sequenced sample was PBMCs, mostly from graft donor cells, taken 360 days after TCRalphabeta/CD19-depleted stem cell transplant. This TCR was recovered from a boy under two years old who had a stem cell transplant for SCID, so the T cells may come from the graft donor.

CDR3: CATSDFYNEQFF. Written as DNA, the CDR3 is TGTGCCACCAGCGATTTTTACAATGAGCAGTTCTTC. This chain joins TRBV10-3 and TRBJ2-1, with D uncertain. The CDR3 is 12 amino acids. The germline V gene has CDR1 ENHRY and CDR2 SYGVKD. Trimming stripped 10 bases from V and 4 bases from J, with 11 bases between.